The 4 T cell receptor beta chains presented below share a single source sample, sequenced in a study of CD8 T cells in ankylosing spondylitis. Regarding the study as a whole: The study identified a TCR beta motif of under 10 highly homologous variants that appeared characteristic of ankylosing spondylitis blood.

MiXCR, run by TCRdb on the 5' RACE reads, gives a single entry per CDR3 protein. The table lists 400,000 to 450,000 distinct CDR3 sequences, under 20% of them singletons. The antigens these receptors bind are not known. Sequenced: blood, either unsorted or a sorted T cell fraction (not recorded which). These receptors came from a male donor with ankylosing spondylitis.

This clonotype came up many times. The CDR3 spells CASSVQGYEQYF. CDR3 nucleotide sequence: TGCGCCAGCAGCGTCCAGGGGTACGAGCAGTACTTC. This sequence joins TRBV5-1 and TRBJ2-7; D perhaps matches TRBD1 (6 bases). Germline-derived CDR1 and CDR2 are SGHRS and YFSETQ. Trimming removed 4 bases from V and 4 bases from J, with 9 bases in between. The CDR3 runs 12 residues.

This clonotype showed up just a few times. This sequence joins TRBV4-2 and TRBJ2-6; the match to TRBD2 covers 8 bases. The V and J ends lost 4 bases and 2 bases, in that order; junction bases with no gene match: 10. This CDR3 has 18 amino acids. Germline V gene data show CDR1 as LGHNA and CDR2 as YNFKEQ. For the CDR3, the DNA is TGTGCCAGCAGCCCTATGACCGGGGGGGATACTGGGGCCAACGTCCTGACTTTC. It encodes CASSPMTGGDTGANVLTF.

This clonotype showed up many times. The rearrangement links TRBV12-3 or TRBV12-4 to TRBJ2-3; 10 bases line up with TRBD1. V trimming: 5 bases; J trimming: 4 bases; junction bases outside the gene matches: 9. The CDR3 runs to 16 residues. The CDR3 here is CASSNLGQGFPDTQYF. The DNA of the CDR3 is TGTGCCAGCAGTAACCTGGGACAGGGGTTCCCAGATACGCAGTATTTT.

The table lists this clonotype with a few counts. This chain joins TRBV30 and TRBJ2-2; D uncertain. The CDR3 is 14 residues long. Looked up from germline, CDR1 is GTSNPN and CDR2 is SVGIG (reference sequence). Trimming removed 2 bases from V and 2 bases from J, with 9 bases in between. Here the CDR3 DNA reads TGTGCCTGGAGTCTACAGCTCAACACCGGGGAGCTGTTTTTT. Translating gives CAWSLQLNTGELFF.